This T cell receptor (beta chain) was identified during a study of tumor-infiltrating lymphocytes in primary liver carcinoma. Unsorted whole blood supplied the RNA, and germline DNA was extracted too. Researchers reported drawing about 4 milliliters of peripheral blood before surgery. Germline assignment: CDR1 LNHDA and CDR2 SQIVND (reference sequence). The V gene lost 9 bases and the J gene lost 6 bases, with 21 bases spanning the gap. This CDR3 contains 15 residues. Synthesis of TCR beta cDNA was carried out from about 500 ng total RNA with a constant-region primer. Nested multiplex PCR, run for three rounds with slightly modified ARM-PCR, yielded TCR beta libraries. Both of the initial two PCR rounds ran for roughly 10 cycles and employed TRBV1-TRBV30 forward primers alongside a C-beta reverse primer. One entry per CDR3 protein, called by TCRdb with MiXCR from the multiplex PCR reads. This sample has 250,000 to 400,000 distinct CDR3 sequences, with roughly two thirds found just once.

This TCR came from a man aged 35 to 55 with primary liver carcinoma and hepatitis B virus infection. Specimen: peripheral blood. This chain connects TRBV19 to TRBJ1-5; D is possibly TRBD1 (5 bases). The CDR3 loop is CASGTTKTSTQPQHF. CDR3 DNA sequence: TGTGCCAGCGGGACTACAAAAACTTCCACTCAGCCCCAGCATTTT. Together with reference TRBV19 and TRBJ1-5, the CDR3 gives the full variable domain: DGGITQSPKYLFRKEGQNVTLSCEQNLNHDAMYWYRQDPGQGLRLIYYSQIVNDFQKGDIAEGYSVSREKKESFPLTVTSAQKNPTAFYLCASGTTKTSTQPQHFGDGTRLSIL.